The 30 T cell receptor beta chains below all came from one sample that was sequenced in a study of regulatory T cells in long-lasting Graves disease. The sample's time point: newly diagnosed GD, antithyroid drugs for less than 3 months. Isolated PBMC RNA provided the starting material for the TCR library. TCR beta libraries were built with iRepertoire HTBI primers and Arm-PCR of CDR3 regions. Via MiXCR, TCRdb re-called the multiplex PCR reads, giving one row per CDR3 protein. The sample contains 400,000 to 450,000 distinct CDR3 sequences, less than 20% of which appear only once. The same sample was also used in a study of T cells in Graves' hyperthyroidism and ophthalmopathy.

Sequencing used peripheral blood mononuclear cells (PBMCs), obtained at new diagnosis, from a patient treated with antithyroid drugs. These receptors all come from a woman in her twenties or thirties with Graves disease.

V and J are TRBV28 and TRBJ1-6; no definite D call. This CDR3 has 13 amino acids. Trimming pared 3 bases from V and 7 bases from J, leaving 7 bases between. Germline loops: CDR1 MDHEN, CDR2 SYDVKM. The CDR3: CASSLALNSPLHF. CDR3 sequence (DNA): TGTGCCAGCAGTTTGGCCCTAAATTCACCCCTCCACTTT.

The sample holds many counts of this clonotype. The chain recombines TRBV7-8 with TRBJ2-7; 7 bases line up with TRBD1. The trim removed 4 bases at V and 2 bases at J, leaving 5 bases unmatched. CDR3 length: 14 residues. Per germline, CDR1 SGHVS and CDR2 FQNEAQ. In DNA, the CDR3 is TGTGCCAGCAGCTCCCGGGACAGCGCCTACGAGCAGTACTTC. Translated: CASSSRDSAYEQYF.

The sample holds many counts of this clonotype. The rearrangement links TRBV2 to TRBJ1-1; D is uncertain. V shed 4 bases and J shed 8 bases, with 5 bases lying between them. The CDR3 loop spans 10 amino acids. From germline, CDR1 is SNHLY and CDR2 FYNNEI. The CDR3 sequence: CASSVDEAFF. CDR3 DNA sequence: TGTGCCAGCAGTGTTGACGAAGCTTTCTTT. The entire variable domain, with the rest obtained from reference TRBV2 and TRBJ1-1, is as follows: EPEVTQTPSHQVTQMGQEVILRCVPISNHLYFYWYRQILGQKVEFLVSFYNNEISEKSEIFDDQFSVERPDGSNFTLKIRSTKLEDSAMYFCASSVDEAFFGQGTRLTVV.

This clonotype was detected ten times or more. V gene TRBV7-6 combines with J gene TRBJ2-7; no reliable D call. This CDR3 spans 14 amino acids. V lost 5 bases, J lost 6 bases, and 17 bases lay in between. Looked up from germline, CDR1 is SGHVS and CDR2 is FNYEAQ. CDR3 residues: CASSPPGGIGEQYF. The CDR3 DNA reads TGTGCCAGCAGCCCCCCTGGTGGGATTGGCGAGCAGTACTTC.

This clonotype came up a few times. The CDR3 DNA sequence: TGTGCCAGCAGGGCAGATATTAGCACAGATACGCAGTATTTT. This encodes CASRADISTDTQYF. The chain couples TRBV6-1 to TRBJ2-3; D is unresolved. V was trimmed by 6 bases and J by 0 bases, leaving 10 bases between them. Germline-derived CDR1 and CDR2 are MNHNS and SASEGT. The CDR3 is made up of 14 amino acids.

The sample holds many counts of this clonotype. The chain employs TRBV2 and TRBJ2-3, with D perhaps matching TRBD2 (5 bases). This CDR3 comprises 16 residues. V was cut by 5 bases and J by 2 bases, with 17 bases left in between. Germline CDR1 and CDR2: SNHLY and FYNNEI. This chain's CDR3 is CASSTGKKRTTDTQYF. CDR3 bases: TGTGCCAGCAGTACGGGAAAGAAGCGGACCACAGATACGCAGTATTTT.

This clonotype was observed many times. The V gene is TRBV11-3, the J gene TRBJ2-1; D unclear. The V and J ends lost 5 bases and 9 bases respectively, with 17 bases between them. Germline values: CDR1 SGHNT, CDR2 YENEEA. CDR3 length: 14 amino acids. CDR3 sequence reads: CASSRTAMAGEQFF. CDR3 nucleotide sequence: TGTGCCAGCAGCCGTACGGCGATGGCAGGTGAGCAGTTCTTC.

The chain is built from TRBV4-2 and TRBJ1-1, with D perhaps matching TRBD1 (5 bases). CDR3 size: 14 residues. The V end was cut by 4 bases, the J end by 3 bases, with 12 bases between. Germline lookup yields CDR1 LGHNA and CDR2 YNFKEQ. CDR3 in DNA: TGTGCCAGCAGCCCCTTTCTGGGGGACACTGAAGCTTTCTTT. It specifies CASSPFLGDTEAFF.

This clonotype was observed at least ten times. CDR3 sequence: CAGTSGRGDTQYF. The CDR3 coding sequence is TGTGCCGGGACTAGCGGGAGGGGAGATACGCAGTATTTT. The chain links TRBV2 to TRBJ2-3, with TRBD2 identical over 16 bases. The trim removed 11 bases at V and 5 bases at J, leaving 1 base unmatched. Germline V CDR1 and CDR2: SNHLY, FYNNEI. This CDR3 has 13 amino acids.

Note on this clonotype: One base away lies a much larger clone, so this may be a sequencing read error. This sequence joins TRBV15 and TRBJ1-2, with D possibly matching TRBD1 (6 bases). V lost 6 bases and J lost 5, with 13 bases in between. The CDR3 length is 13 residues. The germline V gene encodes CDR1 LNHNV and CDR2 YYDKDF (reference sequence). Here the CDR3 reads CATRDTGSYGYTF. CDR3 nucleotides: TGTGCCACCAGAGACACAGGGAGTTATGGCTACACCTTC.

There are a few counts of this clonotype. The J gene is TRBJ2-1, the V gene TRBV7-8, with 12 bases fitting TRBD1. The germline V gene has CDR1 SGHVS and CDR2 FQNEAQ. This CDR3 is built from 16 residues. V trimming: 4 bases; J trimming: 9 bases; junction bases outside the gene matches: 10. CDR3 residues: CASSSRAGTGGGEQFF. CDR3 nucleotides: TGTGCCAGCAGCTCTAGAGCCGGGACAGGGGGCGGTGAGCAGTTCTTC.

This clonotype was observed a few times. The chain recombines TRBV6-1 with TRBJ2-1; D not certain. The germline V gene encodes CDR1 MNHNS and CDR2 SASEGT. The CDR3 is 14 residues long. Trimming cost V 4 bases and J 3 bases, with 10 bases left between them. The CDR3 sequence: CASSAGSIYNEQFF. The CDR3 DNA reads as TGTGCCAGCAGTGCCGGGTCGATCTACAATGAGCAGTTCTTC.

This clonotype was observed a few times. The rearrangement links TRBV5-1 to TRBJ2-3, with D possibly being TRBD1 or TRBD2 (5 bases each). The V end lost 4 bases, the J end lost 2 bases, and 17 bases lay between the germline ends. CDR1 and CDR2 from the germline V gene are SGHRS and YFSETQ. The CDR3 contains 16 residues. The CDR3 loop is CASSLWDLLVTDTQYF. For the CDR3, the DNA is TGCGCCAGCAGCCTGTGGGACCTCCTCGTCACAGATACGCAGTATTTT.

This clonotype has only a few counts. V gene TRBV20-1 combines with J gene TRBJ2-2; 9 bases map to TRBD2. The J segment lost 0 bases and the V segment lost 0 bases, leaving 5 bases of the junction unmatched. Germline assignment: CDR1 DFQATT and CDR2 SNEGSKA (reference sequence). The CDR3 sequence is 17 residues long. This CDR3 reads CSARDRLAGTNTGELFF. The CDR3 bases are TGCAGTGCTAGAGATCGCCTAGCGGGAACGAACACCGGGGAGCTGTTTTTT.

At least ten counts were recorded for this clonotype. The V gene is TRBV20-1, the J gene TRBJ2-3; D is undetermined. The V gene lost 1 base and the J gene lost 1 base, with 6 bases spanning the gap. There are 13 residues in the CDR3. CDR1 and CDR2 from the germline V gene are DFQATT and SNEGSKA (reference sequence). As DNA, the CDR3 is TGCAGTGCTAGAGTGTGGGGCACAGATACGCAGTATTTT. Translated, it gives CSARVWGTDTQYF.

In this sample, this clonotype turned up many times. The chain links TRBV29-1 to TRBJ2-3; the match to TRBD1 covers 9 bases. Trimming cost V 4 bases and J 6 bases; bases outside gene matches: 8. The CDR3 extends over 14 amino acids. Germline CDR1 reads SQVTM; CDR2 reads ANQGSEA. The CDR3: CSVVTGGARDTQYF. CDR3 coding DNA: TGCAGCGTTGTAACAGGGGGCGCGAGGGATACGCAGTATTTT.

This clonotype showed up many times. The chain is built from TRBV5-5 and TRBJ1-2, with a possible D match to TRBD1 (5 bases). This CDR3 contains 14 residues. CDR1 is SGHKS and CDR2 is YYEKEE in the germline V gene (reference sequence). V lost 4 bases, J lost 2 bases, and 12 bases lay in between. The CDR3 bases are TGTGCCAGCAGCAACCGGGACGGAAACTATGGCTACACCTTC. It yields the protein CASSNRDGNYGYTF. The full variable domain, its missing parts supplied by reference TRBV5-5 and TRBJ1-2, is DAGVTQSPTHLIKTRGQQVTLRCSPISGHKSVSWYQQVLGQGPQFIFQYYEKEERGRGNFPDRFSARQFPNYSSELNVNALLLGDSALYLCASSNRDGNYGYTFGSGTRLTVV.

This clonotype was picked up a small number of times. The chain uses TRBV11-2 and TRBJ2-5; D not resolved. Trimming shortened V by 7 bases and J by 4 bases, and 13 bases separated the two germline ends. CDR3 length: 13 amino acids. Germline assignment: CDR1 SGHAT and CDR2 FQNNGV. The CDR3 loop is CASTSVGLETQYF. CDR3 nucleotide sequence: TGTGCCAGCACCTCCGTGGGGTTAGAGACCCAGTACTTC.

There are a few counts of this clonotype. The V and J genes are TRBV20-1 and TRBJ2-3, with unresolved D. CDR1 is DFQATT, CDR2 SNEGSKA, per germline (reference sequence). The CDR3 sequence is 12 residues long. Trimming took 7 bases from V and 4 from J, leaving 12 bases between them. The CDR3 protein is CSGNPHADTQYF. The CDR3 DNA reads TGCAGTGGAAACCCCCATGCAGATACGCAGTATTTT.

The rearrangement joins TRBV19 to TRBJ1-2, with D hard to call. The CDR3 loop spans 14 amino acids. Germline values: CDR1 LNHDA, CDR2 SQIVND (reference sequence). V was clipped by 5 bases and J by 0 bases, with 10 bases between them. Here the CDR3 DNA reads TGTGCCAGTAGTCGTGGGAATCCTAACTATGGCTACACCTTC. Protein product: CASSRGNPNYGYTF.

The count of this clonotype is one. This may come from a read error, since a much larger clone is one base off. The conserved closing phenylalanine or tryptophan is absent in this CDR3, likely reflecting a read error. This chain connects TRBV12-3 or TRBV12-4 to TRBJ2-6; no reliable D call. The CDR3 is 16 amino acids. V lost 4 bases and J 0 bases, leaving 10 bases between the germline ends. The CDR3 loop is CASSSITDSGANVLTS. Here the CDR3 DNA reads TGTGCCAGCAGTTCAATCACAGACTCTGGGGCCAACGTCCTGACTTCC.

This clonotype was counted ten times or more. The J gene is TRBJ1-5, the V gene TRBV5-5; D is unclear. CDR3 size: 16 residues. The V gene's germline CDR1 is SGHKS and CDR2 YYEKEE (reference sequence). Trimming shortened V by 4 bases and J by 9 bases, and 23 bases separated the two germline ends. The CDR3 reads CASSLTLDGKGLPQHF. The CDR3, as DNA: TGTGCCAGCAGCCTGACTCTCGACGGCAAGGGATTGCCCCAGCATTTT.

The genes are TRBV4-3 and TRBJ2-3, with 12 bases aligning to TRBD2. V shed 3 bases and J 4 bases; nucleotides not matched to a gene: 5. Per the germline V gene, CDR1 is LGHNA and CDR2 is YSLEER. The CDR3 runs 16 residues. Here the CDR3 reads CASSQRTSGTPDTQYF. For the CDR3, the DNA is TGCGCCAGCAGCCAGCGGACTAGCGGGACACCAGATACGCAGTATTTT.

Points on this clonotype: A much larger clone differs by one base, so this may be a read error. The missing conserved phenylalanine or tryptophan at the end of this CDR3 makes a read error likely. V usage is TRBV2 and J usage is TRBJ2-1; tentative D call: TRBD2 (6 bases). The CDR3 is 15 residues long. Looked up from germline, CDR1 is SNHLY and CDR2 is FYNNEI. V lost 6 bases to trimming and J lost 4 bases, with 16 bases between them. CDR3 DNA sequence: TGTGCCAGCAGCTTATCCGACGGGAGTTACAATGAGCAGTTCCTC. Its protein product is CASSLSDGSYNEQFL.

This clonotype was counted at least ten times. The chain joins TRBV11-2 to TRBJ2-2; 8 bases line up with TRBD1. V gave up 4 bases and J gave up 2 bases; unmatched junction bases: 6. This CDR3 is built from 16 residues. Germline CDR1 reads SGHAT; CDR2 reads FQNNGV. CDR3 protein: CASSSSRGRNTGELFF. CDR3 sequence (DNA): TGTGCCAGCAGCTCCAGCAGGGGGCGCAACACCGGGGAGCTGTTTTTT.

This clonotype was detected a few times. The CDR3 ends on some other residue instead of the conserved phenylalanine or tryptophan, so this is likely a read error. The CDR3 sequence: CASSPRGGGNQPQHI. The CDR3 DNA reads TGCGCCAGCAGCCCCCGGGGGGGGGGCAATCAGCCCCAGCATATT. The chain is built from TRBV4-3 and TRBJ1-5, with D perhaps matching TRBD1 (5 bases). CDR3 length: 15 amino acids. Germline V gene lookup returns CDR1 LGHNA and CDR2 YSLEER. The germline V and J ends were trimmed by 4 bases and 2 bases, with 12 bases remaining between them.

The chain couples TRBV20-1 to TRBJ2-2; 9 bases line up with TRBD1. This CDR3 is built from 15 residues. Germline trimming cut 5 bases from V and 5 bases from J; bases unmatched to any gene: 9. CDR1 and CDR2 (germline): DFQATT, SNEGSKA (reference sequence). The CDR3 loop reads CSAGTGMRWTGELFF. The CDR3 DNA reads TGCAGTGCTGGGACAGGGATGAGGTGGACCGGGGAGCTGTTTTTT.

The chain joins TRBV25-1 to TRBJ2-1, with D unclear. The tail of the sequence fits TRBJ2-5 better, so the J call may be wrong. This CDR3 has 16 amino acids. CDR1 is MGHDK, CDR2 SYGVNS, per germline. The CDR3 DNA is TGTGCCAGCAGTGGCGAATTAGTCGGAGAAGAAGAGACCCAGTACTTC. Translated: CASSGELVGEEETQYF.

This clonotype appeared a few times. The rearrangement joins TRBV29-1 to TRBJ1-4, with no clear D. The germline V gene has CDR1 SQVTM and CDR2 ANQGSEA. The V gene lost 2 bases and the J gene lost 10 bases, with 8 bases spanning the gap. The CDR3 is 11 residues long. The CDR3 DNA is TGCAGCGTTGAATCACAAGGAAAACTGTTTTTT. It encodes CSVESQGKLFF.

The chain links TRBV11-3 to TRBJ2-7; 10 bases line up with TRBD1. V lost 4 bases and J lost 7; bases outside the gene matches: 19. Germline lookup yields CDR1 SGHNT and CDR2 YENEEA. This CDR3 spans 18 amino acids. The CDR3 nucleotides read TGTGCCAGCAGCTCTTGGACAGGGGGAACGATGACAGGCGGAGAGCAGTACTTC. The encoded protein is CASSSWTGGTMTGGEQYF.